This entry is about one TCR beta chain. Every TCR cDNA molecule carried a tag that served as a unique molecular identifier. TCRdb passed the 5' RACE reads through MiXCR, listing each CDR3 protein once. This sample carries about 70,000 distinct CDR3 sequences, about 9.5% of them seen once, and the ten largest clones take 1.5% to 2%. The sample belongs to a study of spatial heterogeneity in lung cancer. The time point: blood at routine non-recurrence follow-up after resection. Whole RNA obtained from tumor, nontumor lung or frozen PBMC underwent sequencing without sorting. CDR3 length: 12 amino acids. Germline V lookup: CDR1 ENHRY, CDR2 SYGVKD. V was pared by 10 bases and J by 5 bases, with 12 bases between.

The V gene is TRBV10-3, the J gene TRBJ2-1; D unclear. This specimen consisted of PBMCs, obtained at follow-up. The receptor's source is a female donor with early-stage non-small cell lung cancer. As DNA, the CDR3 is TGTGCCACCTCCCAAAAGGACAATGAGCAGTTCTTC. Its protein is CATSQKDNEQFF.